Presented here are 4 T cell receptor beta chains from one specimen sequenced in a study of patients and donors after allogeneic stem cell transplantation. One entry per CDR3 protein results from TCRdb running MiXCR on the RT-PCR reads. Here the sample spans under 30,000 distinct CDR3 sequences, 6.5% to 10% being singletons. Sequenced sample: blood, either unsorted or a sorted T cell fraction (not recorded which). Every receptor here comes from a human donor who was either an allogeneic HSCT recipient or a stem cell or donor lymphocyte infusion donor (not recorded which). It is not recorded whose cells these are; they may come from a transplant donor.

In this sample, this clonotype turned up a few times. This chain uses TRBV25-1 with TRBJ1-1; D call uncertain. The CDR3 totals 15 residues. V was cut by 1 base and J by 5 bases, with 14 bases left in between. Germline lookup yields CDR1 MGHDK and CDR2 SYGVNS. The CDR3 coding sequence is TGTGCCAGCAGTGAATCGATGGGAAGAGGGACTGAAGCTTTCTTT. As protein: CASSESMGRGTEAFF. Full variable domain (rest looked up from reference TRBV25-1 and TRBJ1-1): EADIYQTPRYLVIGTGKKITLECSQTMGHDKMYWYQQDPGMELHLIHYSYGVNSTEKGDLSSESTVSRIRTEHFPLTLESARPSHTSQYLCASSESMGRGTEAFFGQGTRLTVV.

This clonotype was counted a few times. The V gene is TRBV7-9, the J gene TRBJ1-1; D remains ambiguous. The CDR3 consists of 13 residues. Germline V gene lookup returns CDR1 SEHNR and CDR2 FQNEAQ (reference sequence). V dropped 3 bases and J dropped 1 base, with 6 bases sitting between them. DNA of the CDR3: TGTGCCAGCAGCTTCGGTTGGAACACTGAAGCTTTCTTT. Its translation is CASSFGWNTEAFF.

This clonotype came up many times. CDR3 sequence: CASTSDSGSPLHF. Written as DNA, the CDR3 is TGTGCCAGCACCTCGGACAGTGGATCACCCCTCCACTTT. This sequence joins TRBV2 and TRBJ1-6; D may be TRBD1 (6 bases). The CDR3 sequence is 13 residues long. Trimming shortened V by 7 bases and J by 10 bases, and 14 bases separated the two germline ends. The germline CDR1 and CDR2 sequences are SNHLY and FYNNEI.

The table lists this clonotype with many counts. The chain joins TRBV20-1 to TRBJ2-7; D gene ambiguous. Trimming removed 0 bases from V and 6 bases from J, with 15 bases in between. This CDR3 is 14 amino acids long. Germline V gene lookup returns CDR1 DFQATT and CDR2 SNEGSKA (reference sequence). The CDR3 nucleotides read TGCAGTGCTAGAGAATGGAAGACCCTCGCCGAGCAGTACTTC. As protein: CSAREWKTLAEQYF.